The T cell receptor (beta chain) described here comes from a study of blood T cell repertoires in COVID-19. Study-level information: Both acute and convalescent COVID-19 samples were obtained from the United States, Italy and Spain.

This clone was counted a few times. The repertoire was sequenced with immunoSEQ multiplex PCR; TCRdb's copy has only in-frame clones and lacks some. The data contain more than 300,000 clones, more than 75% of them seen just once; the ten biggest clones take up 1.2%. Living in about two dozen US areas, the participants were between 18 and 89 years of age. The receptor was derived from a woman aged 18-29 years who had recovered from COVID-19. Material: PBMCs or T cells enriched from blood (not recorded which).

The CDR3 sequence: CASSQDRGSPPETQYF. DNA for the CDR3: TGTGCCAGCAGCCAAGATAGGGGCAGCCCGCCCGAGACCCAGTACTTC. The V gene is TRBV4-2, the J gene TRBJ2-5; possible D gene TRBD1, 5 bases. The V gene lost 0 bases and the J gene lost 5 bases, with 16 bases spanning the gap. The length of the CDR3 is 16 residues. Germline CDR1 LGHNA, CDR2 YNFKEQ.